This T cell receptor (beta chain) was identified in a study of shared clonotypes between healthy human individuals (dated by TCRdb to about 2020). Regarding the research as a whole: Three men and a couple of women, aged 18 to 49 years, made up the cohort. Different laboratories and diverse techniques were used to prepare libraries and sequence TCR repertoires, to increase sequencing depth and limit assay-specific biases. Each donor's leukapheresis produced roughly between roughly 0.94 and 9.5 billion PBMCs. To estimate repertoire size and how much clonotypes are shared between individuals, the study performed deep sequencing of blood TCR repertoires from five healthy adults. For each donor, CD4 naive and CD4 memory were each run on three plates, CD8 naive on two plates, and CD8 memory on one plate. General findings and caveats noted by the study authors: Incomplete sequencing was indicated by rarefaction of sorted-subset datasets, despite the large sequencing depth. Compared with non-shared clonotypes, clonotypes shared by all four sorted-subset donors had higher generation probabilities. Pairwise subsampling led to the expectation that sequencing depth would affect the degree of clonotype sharing among donors. When a handful of donors were compared, the shared fraction of clonotypes was about 5% for naive CD4, approximately 3.5% for naive CD8, more than 2% for memory CD4, and 0.4% for memory CD8. Sampling was restricted to blood, and TCR repertoires in tissue are likely to differ from TCR repertoires in blood. The genetic and exposure-history diversity represented was limited by the small number of donors. Larger estimated clonotype richness was generally found for naive subsets than for memory subsets.

In the case of this clone: Its antigen is currently not known. Base qualities are not recorded, but no much larger clone differs from it by a single base.

Using the deep immunoSEQ assay, multiplex PCR amplified TCR CDR3 regions from genomic DNA. Extracted genomic DNA from each cell subset was spread evenly across all wells of several immunoSEQ 96-well plates, with each plate serving as a replicate. For sorted subsets, around 0.2 ug genomic DNA, equal to 30,000 or so T cell genomes, was loaded into each replicate PCR. Purified libraries were quantified with a Qubit 3.0 fluorometer, sized on a Bioanalyzer 2100, and re-quantified with the KAPA Library Quantification kit. Each immunoSEQ 96-well plate was sequenced on its own single-read 150-cycle Illumina NextSeq 550 flow cell. Turning to the authors' computational methods: Because the immunoSEQ output included only junctional sequences and no quality scores, the filtering could not be the same as the filtering used for full-length reads. To assign V/J genes and CDR3, sequences were annotated using PyIR, a Python wrapper for IgBLAST v1.9, with IMGT germline references. Reads with weak V/J assignments (E-value above 1e-6), missing CDR3, stop codons, out-of-frame junctions, or ambiguous translated residues were removed. V3J clonotypes were defined as sequences sharing an identical inferred V gene, J gene, and CDR3 amino acid sequence. To compute the percentage overlap between repertoires, the number of shared unique clonotypes was divided by the size of the smaller repertoire. Three approaches were used to assess repertoire richness: RTK rarefaction, the Chao1 estimator, and Recon v2.1 estimates of unobserved clonotypes. For all TCRbeta clonotypes obtained by the gDNA method from a handful of donors, generation probabilities were computed with OLGA. TCRdb took this table from immuneACCESS and kept in-frame rearrangements with V and J called. Such tables lack part of the clones; where checked against another copy, unresolved V genes explain under half of the gap, and the rest is unexplained. V and J calls and clone size follow that table, whereas D and trimming were derived from the DNA. This sample lists about 520,000 clones; approximately 94% were detected once. 0.05% to 0.08% of the sample belongs to the ten largest clones.

Healthy HIV-negative adults with no recently reported acute infections or vaccinations were included as donors. Every donor was a Caucasian adult residing in Nashville, Tennessee, USA. CD4+ T cells were enriched by magnetic negative selection, after which naive cells were positively selected on CD45RA and the negative fraction was taken as the memory subset. After blood collection by leukapheresis, PBMCs were isolated using Ficoll-Histopaque density gradient centrifugation and then cryopreserved in the vapor phase of liquid nitrogen. Analytical flow cytometry was used to check the purity and quantity of every magnetically sorted T cell population. From each sorted fraction, genomic DNA was isolated and quantified by UV absorbance on a Nanodrop 2000c. The CDR3 runs 15 residues from the cysteine to the phenylalanine. Just the 45-base CDR3 DNA is kept, in frame starting at base 1. CDR1 is given as SNHLY and CDR2 as FYNNEI, both from the germline V gene. V lost 5 bases and J lost 9 bases, and the count of bases not matched to a germline gene is 4.

Sequenced: naive CD4+ T cells sorted from blood. This specimen's cell subset or site label, per the study, means: CD45RA+ positively selected. This TCR came from a woman aged 25 to 45 in good health. The V gene is TRBV2 and the J gene is TRBJ2-1; 16 middle bases align to TRBD2. The CDR3 protein: CASSLGLAGGGEQFF. The nucleotide sequence reads as follows: TGTGCCAGCAGTCTGGGACTAGCGGGAGGGGGTGAGCAGTTCTTC.